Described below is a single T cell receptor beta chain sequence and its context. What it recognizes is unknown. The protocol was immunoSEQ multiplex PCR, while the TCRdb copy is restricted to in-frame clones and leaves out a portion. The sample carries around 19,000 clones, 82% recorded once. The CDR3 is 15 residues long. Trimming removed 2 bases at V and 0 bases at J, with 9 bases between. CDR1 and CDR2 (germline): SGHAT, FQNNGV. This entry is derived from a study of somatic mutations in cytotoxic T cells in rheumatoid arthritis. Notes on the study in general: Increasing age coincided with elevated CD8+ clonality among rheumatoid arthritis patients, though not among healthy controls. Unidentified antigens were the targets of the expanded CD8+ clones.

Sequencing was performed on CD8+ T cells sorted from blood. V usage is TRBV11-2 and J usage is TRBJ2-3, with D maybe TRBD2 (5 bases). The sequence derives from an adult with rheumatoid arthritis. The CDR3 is CASSLWEPSTDTQYF. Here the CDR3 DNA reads TGTGCCAGCAGCTTATGGGAGCCTAGCACAGATACGCAGTATTTT.